One and the same sample provided the 12 T cell receptor beta chains below, sequenced in a study of response to subunit inactivated influenza vaccine. MiXCR was run by TCRdb on the RT-PCR reads, yielding one entry per CDR3 protein. The table records 430,000 or so distinct CDR3 sequences, around 9.9% of them present only once. Sequences were derived from PBMCs from blood, sampled 40 to 50 days after vaccination. Receptor source: a man aged 45-65 years who received an inactivated influenza vaccine.

The sample holds a few counts of this clonotype. This sequence joins TRBV5-1 and TRBJ2-1; 12 bases match TRBD2. Germline V gene sequence: CDR1 SGHRS, CDR2 YFSETQ. After removal of 4 bases from V and 6 bases from J, the junction contained 11 bases not matched to a gene. The CDR3 is made up of 17 amino acids. CDR3: CASSEGTTSGRLNEQFF. The CDR3 DNA reads as TGCGCCAGCAGCGAAGGGACGACTAGCGGGAGACTCAATGAGCAGTTCTTC.

The sample holds a few counts of this clonotype. The DNA for the CDR3 is TGTGCCAGCAGTTTATCGTGGGTTGGCTACTATGGCTACACCTTC. It codes for CASSLSWVGYYGYTF. The V call is TRBV27, the J call TRBJ1-2; D call uncertain. Trimming removed 0 bases from V and 3 bases from J, with 11 bases in between. This CDR3 spans 15 amino acids. Looked up from germline, CDR1 is MNHEY and CDR2 is SMNVEV (reference sequence).

This clonotype came up a few times. CDR3 loop: CASSTEGEVNTGELFF. CDR3 bases: TGCGCCAGCAGCACGGAGGGGGAAGTGAACACCGGGGAGCTGTTTTTT. The chain couples TRBV5-1 to TRBJ2-2, with D possibly being TRBD1 or TRBD2 (6 bases each). CDR3 size: 16 residues. CDR1 SGHRS and CDR2 YFSETQ come from the germline V gene. Deletions cut 4 bases from V and 1 base from J, with 14 bases between.

V and J are TRBV5-4 and TRBJ1-1; 7 positions agree with TRBD1. The germline CDR1 and CDR2 sequences are SGHNT and YYREEE (reference sequence). CDR3 length: 14 amino acids. Trimming cost V 5 bases and J 1 base; bases outside gene matches: 5. CDR3 sequence (DNA): TGTGCCAGCAGATCAGGACAGGCGAACACTGAAGCTTTCTTT. It specifies CASRSGQANTEAFF.

V gene TRBV6-2 or TRBV6-3 combines with J gene TRBJ2-1; D might be TRBD1 or TRBD2, each matching 5 bases. CDR1 and CDR2 from the germline V gene are MNHEY and SVGEGT. The CDR3 contains 16 residues. Trimming cost V 7 bases and J 0 bases, with 16 bases left between them. The chain's CDR3 is CASTPRDRYSYNEQFF. CDR3 coding DNA: TGTGCCAGCACTCCCCGGGACCGCTACTCCTACAATGAGCAGTTCTTC.

This clonotype showed up many times. This sequence joins TRBV12-3 or TRBV12-4 and TRBJ1-1; no definite D call. This CDR3 comprises 13 residues. Trimming cost V 3 bases and J 4 bases, with 9 bases left between them. This chain's CDR3 is CASSFSRGTEAFF. CDR3 in DNA: TGTGCCAGCAGTTTTTCCCGGGGCACTGAAGCTTTCTTT.

This clonotype came up many times. This rearrangement joins TRBV5-1 to TRBJ1-6; D gene uncertain. The CDR3 spans 14 residues. Trimming removed 5 bases from V and 6 bases from J, with 12 bases in between. The V gene's germline CDR1 is SGHRS and CDR2 YFSETQ. Here the CDR3 reads CASRTGPPNSPLHF. The CDR3 nucleotides are TGCGCCAGCAGAACCGGCCCCCCTAATTCACCCCTCCACTTT.

The table lists this clonotype with a few counts. J is TRBJ2-7 and V is TRBV11-2; 8 bases align to TRBD2. From germline, CDR1 is SGHAT and CDR2 FQNNGV. V dropped 2 bases and J dropped 0; count of bases not matched to a gene: 12. The CDR3 contains 18 residues. The CDR3 spells CASSLPSAGGESSYEQYF. The CDR3 DNA is TGTGCCAGCAGCTTACCTTCGGCGGGGGGCGAAAGCTCCTACGAGCAGTACTTC.

This clonotype was seen only a few times. The rearrangement joins TRBV12-3 or TRBV12-4 to TRBJ1-1; D is possibly TRBD1 (6 bases). V was cut by 6 bases and J by 0 bases, with 11 bases left in between. The CDR3 is 14 residues long. CDR3 nucleotide sequence: TGTGCCAGCAGCCACGGACAGTTGAACACTGAAGCTTTCTTT. Amino acid sequence: CASSHGQLNTEAFF.

This clonotype showed up just a few times. In DNA, the CDR3 is TGCGCCAGCAGCTTGGCCGGCGGTCTGGGAGATACGCAGTATTTT. It is translated as CASSLAGGLGDTQYF. This chain uses TRBV5-1 with TRBJ2-3; D ambiguous. The CDR3 is 15 amino acids. V was shortened by 0 bases and J by 5 bases, with 13 bases between the two germline ends. CDR1 and CDR2 from the germline V gene are SGHRS and YFSETQ.

The chain has TRBV11-1 and TRBJ2-7; the match to TRBD2 covers 7 bases. V was clipped by 5 bases and J by 3 bases; unmatched bases: 7. CDR3 length equals 14 residues. Germline-derived CDR1 and CDR2 are SGHAT and FQDESV (reference sequence). CDR3 DNA: TGTGCCAGCAGCCCCGGGGAGGGGAGCTACGAGCAGTACTTC. The encoded protein is CASSPGEGSYEQYF.

This clonotype was recorded a few times. The genes are TRBV24-1 and TRBJ2-2; D gene uncertain. The CDR3 is made up of 15 amino acids. Trimming took off 3 bases at V and 4 bases at J, with 11 bases between the two ends. The germline gives CDR1 KGHDR, CDR2 SFDVKD. The CDR3 region has the DNA TGTGCCACCAGTGATCCTCCATCGGGCACCGGGGAGCTGTTTTTT. It encodes CATSDPPSGTGELFF.